This T cell receptor (beta chain) was identified during a study of T cell responses to AZD1222 COVID-19 vaccine. Findings and caveats of the study: Among those given AZD1222, only six or seven were seropositive at baseline. Clonal diversity may have been underestimated in mostly white British donors.

The table came from immunoSEQ multiplex PCR; TCRdb's copy has only in-frame clones and leaves some out. The profile shows about 100,000 clones, approximately 90% of them singletons. About this clone itself: Its target is not known.

Germline lookup yields CDR1 SGHTA and CDR2 FQGNSA. The CDR3 is made up of 15 amino acids. The V gene lost 1 base and the J gene lost 1 base, with 7 bases spanning the gap. This clonotype was obtained from an adult in good health. Sequenced material: peripheral blood, taken on day 0 of AZD1222 vaccination. The chain combines TRBV7-2 with TRBJ1-4; no reliable D call. The CDR3 region has the DNA TGTGCCAGCAGCTTAGTCTGGGGAACTAATGAAAAACTGTTTTTT. Encoded protein: CASSLVWGTNEKLFF.